This T cell receptor (beta chain) comes out of a study of cytomegalovirus exposure and HLA in healthy donors (dated by TCRdb to 2017 to 2019). For the wider study: According to an earlier analysis of 587 of the donors, 150 million to 200 million T cells yielded 90 million to 140 million unique TCR beta sequences and about 300 Gb of sequence data. Around 330 gigabases of sequencing data and 70 million to 95 million unique TCR sequences made up an early release that covered around 640 HLA-typed donors. Of the approximately 400 genotyped donors, 65% to 90% fell in the genetic ancestry cluster associated with self-reported Caucasian donors. The study aimed to test whether signatures of past pathogen exposure could be identified by cataloging public T cell receptors. The study profiled the T cell repertoires of 500 to 800 subjects by immunosequencing and related them to cytomegalovirus serostatus. Besides the first cohort of 500 to 700 subjects, a separate validation cohort made up of 120 different subjects was used. The study combined high-throughput TCR immunosequencing, statistical association of individual TCRs with disease status, and machine learning to predict cytomegalovirus infection status. A later analysis re-examined previously published TCR beta repertoires from just over 650 donors and added high-resolution HLA genotyping to investigate patterns of TCR occurrence. Rather than drawing on any new phenotypic data, the later analysis identified candidate immune exposures from TCR beta sequences and the way those sequences occurred across donors. An earlier analysis of approximately 630 of the donors applied high-throughput TCR beta sequencing to assess whether each TCR beta V gene segment acted as functional or pseudogenic. Donor age, sex, ethnicity and CMV serostatus were compiled together with the repertoire data. Genome-wide SNP genotypes for about 65% of the roughly 670 donors were used in a later genetic analysis, which treated that subset as a discovery cohort. Every discovery cohort repertoire had been produced on one sequencing platform. HLA typing covered class I and class II loci at four-digit resolution. Typing coverage differed by locus: A, B, C, DRB1 and DQB1 were typed in roughly 629-630 donors, DQA1 in 500 to 550, DPA1 in some 570, and DPB1 in about 450. A few DR-DQ haplotypes were treated as single units for association and clustering because of strong linkage in the cohort. On average, about 200,000 unique TCR beta nucleotide sequences were sequenced per donor among several hundred genotyped donors of the cohort, with roughly 19% of those sequences being non-productive.

The library was obtained by the immunoSEQ multiplex PCR assay. For the multiplex PCR, a mixture combining 60 forward primers for TCR Vbeta segments and 13 reverse primers for TCR Jbeta segments was used. The CDR3 region of rearranged TCR beta genes was amplified from genomic DNA with a multiplex PCR assay. The Illumina HiSeq System was used to sequence the amplified TCR beta libraries as 87-base-pair reads. The study's own analysis went as follows. A later analysis tallied approximately 87 million unique TCR beta chains across the 666 repertoires, and about 12 million of those chains were shared by two or more donors. To remove PCR and sequencing errors, raw reads were error-corrected and collapsed into unique sequences using a nearest-neighbor algorithm that merged closely related sequences. CDR3 sequences were aligned to IMGT reference sequences to assign V, D and J gene segments. For a sequence to be retained, a match of at least six nucleotides was required to both a V gene segment and a J gene segment. A rearrangement was called productive if the CDR3 had no stop codons and remained in frame with V and J, and every other rearrangement was called non-productive. Following IMGT convention, CDR3 was defined as the stretch from the second conserved V-encoded cysteine up to the conserved J-encoded phenylalanine. The earlier analysis of 587 of the donors excluded sequences that lacked an unambiguous match to a single V gene segment. In an earlier analysis of approximately 590 of the donors, a V segment was called functional when productive rearrangements were above 56.7%, and segregating when the standard deviation between donors exceeded 5%. A statistical classification framework was built to diagnose cytomegalovirus status from the catalog of TCR beta chain sequences. A later analysis assigned V and J genes by comparing TCR nucleotide sequences with IMGT/GENE-DB human TR gene sequences. The TCRdist pipeline was used in a later analysis to assign CDR3 sequences and most-parsimonious VDJ recombination scenarios. In a later analysis, each TCR beta chain was defined by its CDR3 amino acid sequence together with its V-gene family, and reads without a unique V-gene family were excluded. As a way to deal with suspected cross-contamination and a sequencing artifact, a later analysis dropped approximately 590 nucleotide sequences that were highly shared and had low generation probability. In a later analysis, a clonal expansion index for each public chain was calculated from normalized within-repertoire ranks of inferred template counts. In a later analysis, generation probabilities were computed using a VDJ recombination model fitted to out-of-frame rearrangements, and the results were checked against IGoR. In a later analysis, TCR-TCR, TCR-HLA and TCR-CMV co-occurrence was scored with hypergeometric tests, and a repertoire-size bias correction was applied to TCR pairs. False discovery rates were estimated in a later analysis by permuting HLA or CMV assignments 20 times. A later analysis grouped co-occurring TCRs with DBSCAN, adding TCRdist sequence similarity when clustering within HLA-allele-positive subsets. For co-occurrence clustering, repertoires with fewer than 30,000 or more than 120,000 public chains were excluded, along with 4 to 6 repertoires with anomalous nucleotide sharing. In its TCRdb copy, this immuneACCESS table keeps in-frame sequences only and misses some clones. Where compared with another copy, unresolved V genes explain less than half of these, and the others have no known cause. That table furnishes V, J and clone size, whereas the DNA furnished D and trimming. The sample table records roughly 120,000 clones; approximately 80% of these occur just once. Around 5.8% of the sample goes to the ten largest clones.

The cohort was made up of approximately 700 healthy bone marrow donors. All cohort members were sampled while nominally healthy, although unrecorded immune exposures were likely present. The donor was CMV seropositive and belonged to the group of 250 to 300 seropositive cohort members. Each donor provided a peripheral blood sample, and peripheral blood mononuclear cells were used for TCR beta sequencing. Genomic DNA was extracted from the blood cell samples with the Qiagen DNeasy Blood Extraction Kit. Comments on this clone: No antigen is known for it. Base qualities are not at hand, and no much larger clone is one base apart.

CDR1 and CDR2 (MNHEY, SMNVEV) derive from the germline V gene (reference sequence). Between the V and J ends, shortened by 6 bases and 3 bases respectively, the junction contains 11 bases. There are 13 amino acids in the CDR3, from cysteine to phenylalanine inclusive. Only the CDR3 part of the read is kept: 39 bases, read in frame from the first base. The paper's findings and limits, for the study overall: An earlier analysis of 587 of the donors showed that most TCR beta V segments appeared in productive rearrangements either about 90% or about 30% of the time, which broadly matched IMGT annotations. Roughly uniform sequencing depth across donors was assumed in presence/absence analyses, although this assumption may not hold. In a later analysis, TCR association rates were found to vary across HLA loci, with the most associated TCRs seen for DRB1 alleles and the fewest for HLA-C alleles. According to the authors, the approach could potentially be generalized to other disease states and immunological phenotypes. An association between a missense DCLRE1C variant and V-gene and J-gene trimming of TCR beta chains was found in a later genetic analysis and replicated in an independent cohort. The classifier was reported to diagnose cytomegalovirus status with high specificity and sensitivity in both the original and validation cohorts. Only TCR beta chains were sequenced in this cohort, and the absence of alpha or paired-chain data limited detectable features. In a later analysis, HLA-associated TCR beta chains showed more clonal expansion and lower generation probabilities than non-associated chains that were equally common. Across donors, most TCR sequences were observed very rarely, whereas some public TCRs were present in many individuals. A further reported finding was that TCR beta sequences accurately predicted the HLA-A and HLA-B alleles for most subjects in the first cohort. In vitro tests confirmed that a few of the cytomegalovirus-associated TCR beta chains recognize cytomegalovirus antigens. A later genetic analysis reported fewer N-insertions in productive TCRs among donors in an Asian-associated ancestry cluster than the approximately 670-donor mean. The 87-base-pair reads could not distinguish some IMGT-functional V segments, including TRBV6-2 and TRBV6-3, so those segments were excluded. Approximately 18 rarely observed V segments, including chromosome 9 orphons, were excluded from the earlier analysis of several hundred of the donors because counts were too low. A total of 164 TCR beta chains were listed by the study as associated with cytomegalovirus. In a later analysis, most CMV-associated TCR beta chains were found to appear HLA-restricted, with HLA associations seemingly driven largely by CMV exposure. A later analysis associated 15,000 to 20,000 TCR beta sequences with specific HLA alleles at a false discovery rate of 0.05. For the cohort, immune exposure information was limited to CMV serostatus. The sequencing pipeline was judged likely to have produced a cluster of highly shared sequence variants as a technical artifact. According to a later analysis, parvovirus B19, influenza, CMV and Epstein-Barr virus appeared linked to several top co-occurrence clusters. HLA typing was unavailable for some donors at each locus, so association tests used only the typed subset. Strong co-occurrence of HLA alleles, especially DR and DQ, made assigning TCR associations to individual alleles difficult. Correlated functional status among segregating V segments might be attributable to linkage disequilibrium, but an unknown experimental factor could not be ruled out.

This sequence originates from a woman under 40 in good health and CMV-seropositive. The sample taken for sequencing was PBMCs. This sequence uses TRBV27 and TRBJ1-1; D gene: possibly TRBD1, on 6 matching bases. The nucleotide sequence reads TGTGCCAGCAGGCCCCGGACAGACACTGAAGCTTTCTTT. The translation is CASRPRTDTEAFF.